The rows below give T cell receptor beta chains drawn from one sample of a study of blood T cell repertoires in COVID-19. The assay was immunoSEQ multiplex PCR, and TCRdb's table has in-frame clones only and misses some. The sample records about 300,000 clones, 88% being singletons. The sequenced sample was peripheral blood. These receptors originate from a woman aged 25 to 45 who had recovered from COVID-19. Both conserved end residues are part of each CDR3. Each record gives: clone size, D gene, V gene, J gene, CDR3 protein, CDR3 DNA. D genes are given only for firm matches. A row's size may be missing; if present it is once, few, many or a size class.

>NA|TRBD1|TRBV30|TRBJ1-2
CAWTGQGMDNYGYTF
TGTGCCTGGACGGGACAGGGGATGGATAACTATGGCTACACCTTC
>NA|NA|TRBV7-2|TRBJ1-4
CASRSQGTWDEKLFF
TGTGCCAGCAGATCGCAGGGGACGTGGGATGAAAAACTGTTTTTT
>NA|TRBD1|TRBV15|TRBJ2-1
CATSRGSGQGYNEQFF
TGTGCCACCAGCAGAGGATCGGGACAGGGATACAATGAGCAGTTCTTC
>NA|NA|TRBV4-1|TRBJ2-2
CASSQSPVGAGTGELFF
TGCGCCAGCAGCCAAAGCCCGGTAGGGGCCGGCACCGGGGAGCTGTTTTTT
>NA|TRBD1|TRBV5-3|TRBJ1-5
CARSWDRASNQPQHF
TGTGCCAGAAGCTGGGACAGGGCAAGCAATCAGCCCCAGCATTTT
>NA|NA|TRBV5-6|TRBJ2-7
CASSLGGVSNYEQYF
TGTGCCAGCAGCTTGGGGGGCGTAAGTAACTACGAGCAGTACTTC
>NA|TRBD2|TRBV4-1|TRBJ2-6
CASSQAGGYTGANVLTF
TGCGCCAGCAGCCAAGCGGGGGGGTATACTGGGGCCAACGTCCTGACTTTC
>few|TRBD2|TRBV9|TRBJ2-5
CASSRLAGDGEETQYF
TGTGCCAGCAGCCGACTAGCGGGGGACGGGGAAGAGACCCAGTACTTC
>NA|TRBD1|TRBV7-9|TRBJ1-2
CASSEGQGPGGYGYTF
TGTGCCAGCAGCGAGGGACAGGGACCAGGGGGCTATGGCTACACCTTC
>NA|TRBD2|TRBV7-2|TRBJ2-7
CASSLVVTSSHEQYF
TGTGCCAGCAGCTTAGTAGTGACTAGCTCGCACGAGCAGTACTTC
>NA|TRBD1|TRBV6-5|TRBJ2-7
CASRSDRDSYEQYF
TGTGCCAGCAGATCGGACAGGGACTCCTACGAGCAGTACTTC
>NA|NA|TRBV2|TRBJ2-5
CASTRNDGEETQYF
TGTGCCAGCACCAGAAATGACGGGGAAGAGACCCAGTACTTC
>NA|NA|TRBV7-3|TRBJ2-2
CASSLTGGAPNTGELFF
TGTGCCAGCAGCTTAACGGGGGGGGCCCCGAACACCGGGGAGCTGTTTTTT
>many|TRBD2|TRBV16|TRBJ2-1
CASSHDNSTSPLFYNEQFF
TGTGCCAGCAGCCACGACAATTCGACTAGCCCTTTATTTTACAATGAGCAGTTCTTC
>NA|TRBD1|TRBV24-1|TRBJ2-1
CATSEGGQGLRDEQFF
TGTGCCACCAGTGAAGGCGGACAGGGTCTTCGCGATGAGCAGTTCTTC
>NA|NA|TRBV2|TRBJ2-7
CASSAGWESASQYF
TGTGCCAGCAGCGCTGGATGGGAGAGTGCTTCGCAGTACTTC
>NA|NA|TRBV5-4|TRBJ2-3
CASSWEGQDSTDTQYF
TGTGCCAGCAGCTGGGAGGGACAGGATAGCACAGATACGCAGTATTTT
>NA|NA|TRBV5-4|TRBJ1-2
CASSHGPGNTF
TGTGCCAGCAGCCACGGGCCGGGGAACACCTTC
>NA|TRBD2|TRBV5-4|TRBJ2-2
CASSTGLVTGELFF
TGTGCCAGCAGCACCGGACTAGTCACCGGGGAGCTGTTTTTT
>NA|NA|TRBV15|TRBJ1-2
CATSREAGTYGYTF
TGTGCCACCAGCAGAGAAGCAGGCACCTATGGCTACACCTTC
>NA|NA|TRBV19|TRBJ2-3
CASSRASTDTQYF
TGTGCCAGTAGCAGGGCCAGCACAGATACGCAGTATTTT
>once|TRBD2|TRBV11-2|TRBJ2-7
CASSLGAGYSYEQYF
TGTGCCAGCAGCTTAGGAGCGGGGTACTCCTACGAGCAGTACTTC
>NA|NA|TRBV27|TRBJ1-5
CASSPIWSGLSNQPQHF
TGTGCCAGCAGTCCCATATGGTCGGGTTTGAGCAATCAGCCCCAGCATTTT
>once|TRBD1|TRBV7-9|TRBJ1-1
CASSLGQPEAFF
TGTGCCAGCAGCTTGGGACAGCCTGAAGCTTTCTTT
>many|NA|TRBV2|TRBJ2-1
CARWRQLDNEQFF
TGTGCCAGGTGGCGACAGTTAGACAATGAGCAGTTCTTC
>NA|NA|TRBV12-1|TRBJ2-2
CASSFQTGGELFF
TGTGCCAGCAGCTTTCAGACGGGCGGGGAGCTGTTTTTT
>NA|NA|TRBV28|TRBJ1-3
CASSLRVTGNTIYF
TGTGCCAGCAGTTTAAGAGTAACTGGAAACACCATATATTTT
>NA|NA|TRBV2|TRBJ2-2
CASGRENTGELFF
TGTGCCAGCGGCCGGGAGAACACCGGGGAGCTGTTTTTT
>NA|NA|TRBV9|TRBJ1-2
CASSETGLVGYTF
TGTGCCAGCAGTGAGACAGGTTTGGTTGGCTACACCTTC
>NA|NA|TRBV5-6|TRBJ1-5
CASSRGDWYSNQPQHF
TGTGCCAGCAGCCGAGGTGACTGGTATAGCAATCAGCCCCAGCATTTT
>NA|TRBD1|TRBV19|TRBJ1-4
CASSSRWRTGIATNEKLFF
TGTGCCAGTAGTTCTCGATGGAGGACAGGGATTGCAACTAATGAAAAACTGTTTTTT
>NA|NA|TRBV7-9|TRBJ2-3
CASSILDTGTQYF
TGTGCCAGCAGCATACTAGATACGGGTACGCAGTATTTT
>once|TRBD1|TRBV6-4|TRBJ1-2
CASTPPKWTGKDTNYGYTF
TGTGCCAGCACCCCCCCCAAGTGGACAGGGAAGGATACTAACTATGGCTACACCTTC
>NA|TRBD1|TRBV27|TRBJ2-2
CASRPTGATGELFF
TGTGCCAGCAGACCTACAGGGGCCACCGGGGAGCTGTTTTTT
>NA|NA|TRBV5-1|TRBJ1-6
CASTSQGGSPLHF
TGCGCCAGCACTTCACAAGGCGGTTCACCCCTCCACTTT
>NA|NA|TRBV5-1|TRBJ2-7
CASHRTPDRPYEQYF
TGCGCCAGCCACCGCACCCCTGACAGACCCTACGAGCAGTACTTC
>NA|NA|TRBV27|TRBJ1-5
CASSLFGGFYNQPQHF
TGTGCCAGCAGTTTATTTGGGGGGTTCTACAATCAGCCCCAGCATTTT
>NA|TRBD2|TRBV6-5|TRBJ2-2
CASSPGGNTGELFF
TGTGCCAGCAGCCCGGGAGGGAACACCGGGGAGCTGTTTTTT
>NA|NA|TRBV24-1|TRBJ1-2
CATRDEGHGYTF
TGTGCCACCAGAGATGAGGGCCATGGCTACACCTTC
>NA|NA|TRBV7-9|TRBJ2-3
CASSRAGERTTDTQYF
TGTGCCAGCAGCCGCGCCGGGGAGAGGACCACAGATACGCAGTATTTT
>NA|TRBD2|TRBV5-1|TRBJ2-5
CASSTLASGFQETQYF
TGCGCCAGCAGCACCTTGGCTAGCGGGTTCCAAGAGACCCAGTACTTC
>many|NA|TRBV19|TRBJ2-6
CASTHYGGSGANVLTF
TGTGCCAGTACCCATTATGGAGGCTCTGGGGCCAACGTCCTGACTTTC
>NA|NA|TRBV27|TRBJ2-5
CASSPRYQETQYF
TGTGCCAGCAGTCCCAGATACCAAGAGACCCAGTACTTC
>NA|TRBD2|TRBV27|TRBJ2-7
CASSFTGGPDEQYF
TGTGCCAGCAGTTTTACGGGGGGACCCGACGAGCAGTACTTC
>once|TRBD1|TRBV5-1|TRBJ2-2
CASSLGQASMNTGELFF
TGCGCCAGCAGCCTTGGACAGGCCTCGATGAACACCGGGGAGCTGTTTTTT
>NA|TRBD1|TRBV3-1/TRBV3-2|TRBJ1-1
CASSRPGTGALEVAEAFF
TGTGCCAGCAGCCGGCCCGGGACAGGGGCCCTAGAGGTGGCTGAAGCTTTCTTT
>once|TRBD1|TRBV19|TRBJ2-1
CASRQGLYNEQFF
TGTGCCAGTAGACAGGGGCTCTACAATGAGCAGTTCTTC
>NA|TRBD2|TRBV25-1|TRBJ2-1
CASSDRARTSGVNEQFF
TGTGCCAGCAGTGATAGAGCCCGCACTAGCGGGGTAAATGAGCAGTTCTTC
>once|NA|TRBV5-8|TRBJ1-5
CASSLGHAQPQHF
TGTGCCAGCAGCTTGGGACACGCCCAGCCCCAGCATTTT
>NA|NA|TRBV5-1|TRBJ2-5
CASSLQGETQYF
TGCGCCAGCAGCTTGCAGGGAGAGACCCAGTACTTC
>NA|TRBD2|TRBV11-2|TRBJ2-2
CASSLNPGGGPGELFF
TGTGCCAGCAGCCTTAATCCGGGGGGGGGACCCGGGGAGCTGTTTTTT
>NA|NA|TRBV12-3/TRBV12-4|TRBJ1-2
CASSPRGSYGYTF
TGTGCCAGCAGTCCCCGGGGAAGCTATGGCTACACCTTC
>NA|NA|TRBV3-1/TRBV3-2|TRBJ2-3
CASSHRGADTQYF
TGTGCCAGCAGCCACAGGGGAGCAGATACGCAGTATTTT
>NA|NA|TRBV19|TRBJ2-3
CASSRQGSDTQYF
TGTGCCAGTAGTCGCCAGGGGTCAGATACGCAGTATTTT